This TCR beta chain was observed in a study of neurological immune-mediated disorders. Findings of the study overall: Patients with HTLV-1-associated myelopathy showed the most TCR clonal expansion. Those with multiple sclerosis showed the least, falling below healthy controls.

The cDNA came from 5'RACE with 10-nucleotide random UMIs. TCRdb analysed the 5' RACE reads with MiXCR anew, one entry per CDR3 protein. The repertoire holds approximately 47,000 distinct CDR3 sequences, with about 13% as singletons. CDR3 length: 14 residues. Between the trimmed V and J ends, which lost 5 bases and 12 bases, there was a span of 20 bases. Indicated time point: longitudinal time-point 3. For the unsorted libraries, 2 million PBMCs stored at -80 C served as input. The sample holds many counts of this clonotype. Its specificity is unknown. This chain links TRBV12-3 or TRBV12-4 with TRBJ2-1, with D tentatively TRBD2 (5 bases). The receptor's source is a man under 40 in good health. Sequencing was carried out using PBMCs. The CDR3 reads CASSASGELLPQFF. CDR3 coding DNA: TGTGCCAGCAGTGCCTCCGGGGAGCTCCTGCCGCAGTTCTTC.